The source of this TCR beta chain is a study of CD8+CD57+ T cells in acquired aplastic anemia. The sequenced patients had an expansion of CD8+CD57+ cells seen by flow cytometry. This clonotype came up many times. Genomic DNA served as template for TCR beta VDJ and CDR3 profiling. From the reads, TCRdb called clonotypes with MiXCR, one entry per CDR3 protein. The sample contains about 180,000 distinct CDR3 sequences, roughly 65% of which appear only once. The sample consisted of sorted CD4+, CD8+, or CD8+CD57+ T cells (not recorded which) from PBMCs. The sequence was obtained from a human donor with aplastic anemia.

The CDR3 DNA reads TGTGCCAGCAGTTTGGGGACAGGGAACTACGAGCAGTACTTC. This sequence encodes CASSLGTGNYEQYF. This chain links TRBV27 with TRBJ2-7; 9 bases map to TRBD1. Trimming removed 3 bases from V and 3 bases from J; junction bases left unmatched: 3. The CDR3 loop spans 14 amino acids. Germline V CDR1 and CDR2: MNHEY, SMNVEV (reference sequence).